This is a list of T cell receptor beta chains from one sample in a study of blood T cell repertoires in COVID-19. Method: immunoSEQ multiplex PCR; TCRdb's copy keeps in-frame clones and lacks some. The data show over 100,000 clones, approximately 83% seen once. Sequencing was performed on peripheral blood. The receptors come from a woman between 65 and 79 years old with acute or convalescent COVID-19. CDR3s include the opening cysteine and the closing phenylalanine or tryptophan. Fields, in order: CDR3 length, D gene, J gene, clone size, V gene, CDR3 protein, CDR3 DNA. A D gene is named only where the DNA matches it firmly. A clone size is listed for some rows: how often the clone was seen (once, few, many), or a class if it is expanded.

>15|TRBD1|TRBJ1-1|NA|TRBV19
CASSSEQGVNTEAFF
TGTGCCAGTAGTTCTGAACAGGGGGTGAACACTGAAGCTTTCTTT
>14|TRBD2|TRBJ2-5|NA|TRBV7-2
CASSSRTSTSTQYF
TGTGCCAGCAGCTCTCGGACTAGCACGAGCACCCAGTACTTC
>15|NA|TRBJ1-1|NA|TRBV24-1
CATSDSSGGNTEAFF
TGTGCCACCAGTGATTCCTCGGGGGGGAACACTGAAGCTTTCTTT
>13|NA|TRBJ2-3|NA|TRBV7-3
CASSRLAADTQYF
TGTGCCAGCAGCCGCTTGGCGGCAGATACGCAGTATTTT
>14|NA|TRBJ1-1|few|TRBV6-5
CASTRGQLNTEAFF
TGTGCCAGCACCAGAGGACAGCTAAACACTGAAGCTTTCTTT
>14|NA|TRBJ1-2|NA|TRBV27
CASSLGRHLYGYTF
TGTGCCAGCAGTTTAGGCAGACACCTCTATGGCTACACCTTC
>15|TRBD2|TRBJ2-7|NA|TRBV5-4
CASSLPGLETHEQYF
TGTGCCAGCAGCCTACCGGGACTAGAGACCCACGAGCAGTACTTC
>15|NA|TRBJ2-1|NA|TRBV7-7
CASSLAAGSYNEQFF
TGTGCCAGCAGCTTAGCGGCAGGGTCGTACAATGAGCAGTTCTTC
>14|NA|TRBJ2-5|once|TRBV11-2
CASSPQRSQETQYF
TGTGCCAGCAGCCCACAAAGAAGCCAAGAGACCCAGTACTTC
>13|NA|TRBJ1-6|NA|TRBV5-5
CASSTGPDSPLHF
TGTGCCAGCAGCACAGGACCGGATTCACCCCTCCACTTT
>15|NA|TRBJ1-1|NA|TRBV6-5
CASSYSKRARTEAFF
TGTGCCAGCAGTTACTCGAAGAGGGCGCGGACTGAAGCTTTCTTT
>15|NA|TRBJ1-1|NA|TRBV5-6
CASSLGGDMNTEAFF
TGTGCCAGCAGCTTGGGAGGAGATATGAACACTGAAGCTTTCTTT
>14|NA|TRBJ1-2|NA|TRBV24-1
CATSDTGLNYGYTF
TGTGCCACCAGTGACACAGGGTTAAACTATGGCTACACCTTC
>15|NA|TRBJ2-1|few|TRBV10-1
CASSDQVAGRGEQFF
TGCGCCAGCAGTGATCAGGTTGCAGGCCGGGGGGAGCAGTTCTTC
>15|TRBD1|TRBJ1-4|NA|TRBV6-5
CASSPDRGGTQKLFF
TGTGCCAGCAGCCCCGACAGGGGAGGTACACAAAAACTGTTTTTT
>18|TRBD1|TRBJ1-2|NA|TRBV30
CAWSIVGTGTDYTYGYTF
TGTGCCTGGAGTATAGTTGGGACAGGGACCGACTACACCTATGGCTACACCTTC
>12|NA|TRBJ1-2|NA|TRBV4-3
CASSQLGVGYTF
TGCGCCAGCAGCCAATTAGGAGTTGGCTACACCTTC
>14|NA|TRBJ1-3|NA|TRBV30
CAWSGGYSGNTIYF
TGTGCCTGGAGCGGGGGGTACTCTGGAAACACCATATATTTT
>13|NA|TRBJ1-1|NA|TRBV7-6
CASSLAGDTEAFF
TGTGCCAGCAGCTTAGCAGGGGACACTGAAGCTTTCTTT
>16|NA|TRBJ1-2|once|TRBV24-1
CATSAQHSGQPYGYTF
TGTGCCACCAGTGCTCAACACAGCGGACAGCCATATGGCTACACCTTC
>16|NA|TRBJ2-7|NA|TRBV11-2
CASSLVPGGRSYEQYF
TGTGCCAGCAGCTTAGTTCCCGGGGGGCGCTCCTACGAGCAGTACTTC
>13|TRBD1|TRBJ1-6|few|TRBV19
CASLDRGNSPLHF
TGTGCCAGTTTGGACAGGGGGAATTCACCCCTCCACTTT
>13|NA|TRBJ1-1|few|TRBV19
CASSLFGGTEAFF
TGTGCCAGTAGTCTATTCGGGGGCACTGAAGCTTTCTTT
>12|NA|TRBJ1-1|NA|TRBV12-3/TRBV12-4
CASTLGAAKAFF
TGTGCCAGCACCCTGGGGGCGGCTAAAGCTTTCTTT
>20|NA|TRBJ1-3|once|TRBV19
CASSIALFGQASRSGNTIYF
TGTGCCAGTAGTATAGCCTTATTCGGACAAGCCTCCCGATCTGGAAACACCATATATTTT
>14|TRBD1|TRBJ2-1|NA|TRBV7-2
CASSSPAGGEEQFF
TGTGCCAGCAGCTCCCCCGCAGGGGGCGAAGAGCAGTTCTTC
>16|TRBD1|TRBJ1-2|NA|TRBV7-2
CASSLASGGQAGGYTF
TGTGCCAGCAGCTTAGCGTCAGGGGGACAGGCGGGAGGCTACACCTTC
>12|NA|TRBJ1-5|NA|TRBV6-2/TRBV6-3
CASSRTPQPQHF
TGTGCCAGCAGTCGGACTCCTCAGCCCCAGCATTTT
>12|NA|TRBJ1-5|NA|TRBV10-1
CASSEYGSAQHF
TGCGCCAGCAGTGAGTACGGGTCAGCCCAGCATTTT
>15|TRBD2|TRBJ2-3|NA|TRBV3-1/TRBV3-2
CASSTSGGYTDTQYF
TGTGCCAGCAGCACTAGCGGGGGATACACAGATACGCAGTATTTT
>17|NA|TRBJ2-2|NA|TRBV7-2
CASSQGSGLSHTGELFF
TGTGCCAGCAGCCAAGGGTCTGGACTTTCCCACACCGGGGAGCTGTTTTTT
>15|NA|TRBJ1-5|NA|TRBV19
CASSIDKGWVQPQHF
TGTGCCAGTAGTATAGATAAGGGGTGGGTTCAGCCCCAGCATTTT
>14|NA|TRBJ2-1|once|TRBV19
CASSVGGLSNEQFF
TGTGCCAGTAGTGTGGGGGGGCTAAGTAATGAGCAGTTCTTC
>16|TRBD1|TRBJ1-1|NA|TRBV18
CASSPSYRGQGTEAFF
TGTGCCAGCTCACCTTCCTACAGGGGGCAAGGGACTGAAGCTTTCTTT
>16|NA|TRBJ1-2|few|TRBV5-6
CASSLGGGSPNYGYTF
TGTGCCAGCAGCTTGGGCGGGGGAAGCCCTAACTATGGCTACACCTTC
>15|TRBD2|TRBJ2-5|few|TRBV6-4
CASSRLAGEQETQYF
TGTGCCAGCAGTCGACTAGCGGGGGAACAAGAGACCCAGTACTTC
>14|NA|TRBJ1-2|NA|TRBV25-1
CASSGLAPNYGYTF
TGTGCCAGCAGTGGTCTAGCTCCTAACTATGGCTACACCTTC
>15|TRBD1|TRBJ1-1|once|TRBV7-2
CASSQQGRRNTEAFF
TGTGCCAGCAGCCAACAGGGGCGGAGGAACACTGAAGCTTTCTTT
>14|NA|TRBJ2-2|NA|TRBV5-8
CASSAGQTDGELFF
TGTGCCAGCAGCGCGGGACAGACGGACGGGGAGCTGTTTTTT
>14|NA|TRBJ1-5|NA|TRBV2
CASKAGEGNQPQHF
TGTGCCAGCAAAGCGGGGGAGGGAAATCAGCCCCAGCATTTT
>16|NA|TRBJ2-2|NA|TRBV2
CASSITLGAGTGELFF
TGTGCCAGCAGCATCACATTGGGGGCGGGCACCGGGGAGCTGTTTTTT
>15|NA|TRBJ1-5|NA|TRBV4-2
CASTLRVGDNQPQHF
TGTGCCAGCACCCTAAGAGTGGGAGATAATCAGCCCCAGCATTTT
>15|NA|TRBJ1-1|NA|TRBV7-9
CASSLSGGLNTEAFF
TGTGCCAGCAGCTTATCGGGGGGACTGAACACTGAAGCTTTCTTT
>16|NA|TRBJ2-2|NA|TRBV7-3
CASSLTAGNLAGELFF
TGTGCCAGCAGCCTAACAGCGGGCAACCTCGCCGGGGAGCTGTTTTTT
>16|NA|TRBJ1-3|NA|TRBV9
CASSAVLRSSGNTIYF
TGTGCCAGCAGCGCAGTCCTCAGAAGCTCTGGAAACACCATATATTTT
>15|NA|TRBJ2-2|NA|TRBV5-5
CASSWGTTSAGELFF
TGTGCCAGCAGCTGGGGGACAACTAGCGCCGGGGAGCTGTTTTTT
>15|NA|TRBJ1-5|few|TRBV18
CASSPPGRGSQPQHF
TGTGCCAGCTCACCACCGGGAAGGGGAAGTCAGCCCCAGCATTTT
>16|TRBD1|TRBJ2-5|NA|TRBV5-6
CASSLANARGLETQYF
TGTGCCAGCAGCTTGGCCAACGCCAGGGGGCTGGAGACCCAGTACTTC
>13|NA|TRBJ2-4|NA|TRBV6-1
CASSEERRNIQYF
TGTGCCAGCAGTGAGGAGAGAAGAAACATTCAGTACTTC
>15|TRBD1|TRBJ1-1|NA|TRBV5-1
CASSLRTGGSTEAFF
TGCGCCAGCAGCTTGAGGACAGGGGGCAGCACTGAAGCTTTCTTT